A single sample is the source of the 16 T cell receptor beta chains below, sequenced in a study of cytomegalovirus exposure and HLA in healthy donors listed by TCRdb under 2017. Libraries came from the immunoSEQ multiplex PCR assay. TCRdb limited this immuneACCESS table to in-frame rearrangements with V and J called. A share of clones is missing; checked studies link under half to unresolved V genes, and the rest is unexplained. Across this sample there are over 150,000 clones, with nearly 90% seen only once. Around a tenth of the sample rests with the top ten. Sequencing was carried out using PBMCs. The receptor set was obtained from a woman younger than 35 in good health and CMV-seropositive.

V usage is TRBV30 and J usage is TRBJ2-3; D unresolved. The germline gives CDR1 GTSNPN, CDR2 SVGIG (reference sequence). V was clipped by 0 bases and J by 3 bases, with 7 bases between them. The CDR3 has 13 residues. The CDR3 DNA follows: TGTGCCTGGAGTGTAACGGGTACAGATACGCAGTATTTT. It codes for CAWSVTGTDTQYF.

The chain is built from TRBV2 and TRBJ2-5; 7 nucleotides line up with TRBD1. CDR3 length: 14 amino acids. The V segment lost 5 bases and the J segment 0 bases; nucleotides outside the gene matches: 3. The germline gives CDR1 SNHLY, CDR2 FYNNEI. The CDR3 DNA is TGTGCCAGCAGTCAGACAGGGAACCAAGAGACCCAGTACTTC. This codes for CASSQTGNQETQYF.

The chain links TRBV7-9 to TRBJ2-6; D is possibly TRBD2 (6 bases). In germline, CDR1 is SEHNR, CDR2 FQNEAQ (reference sequence). V lost 8 bases and J lost 2, with 10 bases in between. The CDR3 covers 14 residues. DNA for the CDR3: TGTGCCAGCGCCCGCGGGGCTGGGGCCAACGTCCTGACTTTC. Translation gives CASARGAGANVLTF.

The chain links TRBV4-2 to TRBJ2-1; weak D call: TRBD1 (6 bases). Between the trimmed V and J ends, which lost 1 base and 0 bases, there was a span of 13 bases. Germline V gene sequence: CDR1 LGHNA, CDR2 YNFKEQ. The CDR3 is made up of 17 amino acids. The CDR3 region has the DNA TGTGCCAGCAGCCAAGCCCTCCGGACAGACTCCTACAATGAGCAGTTCTTC. Translation: CASSQALRTDSYNEQFF.

This clone has more than one count but fewer than ten. The chain recombines TRBV19 with TRBJ2-6, with 8 bases that match TRBD1. V dropped 6 bases and J dropped 0; count of bases not matched to a gene: 7. Per the germline V gene, CDR1 is LNHDA and CDR2 is SQIVND (reference sequence). The CDR3 loop spans 17 amino acids. The CDR3 sequence: CASRRDRINSGANVLTF. The CDR3 nucleotides are TGTGCCAGTAGGAGGGACAGGATCAACTCTGGGGCCAACGTCCTGACTTTC.

The chain is built from TRBV4-1 and TRBJ2-7, with 11 bases matching TRBD2. V was clipped by 0 bases and J by 0 bases; unmatched bases: 1. The CDR3 runs to 16 residues. Germline V gene data show CDR1 as MGHRA and CDR2 as YSYEKL. CDR3 region: CASSQEGTSGSYEQYF. The CDR3 DNA follows: TGCGCCAGCAGCCAAGAAGGGACTAGCGGCTCCTACGAGCAGTACTTC.

In DNA, the CDR3 is TGTGCCAGCAGCTTAGCGCTCGAAGCAAATGAGCAGTTCTTC. Protein sequence: CASSLALEANEQFF. The chain combines TRBV7-6 with TRBJ2-1; no firm D call. This CDR3 region has 14 residues. V lost 0 bases, J lost 7 bases, and 10 bases lay in between. The V gene's germline CDR1 is SGHVS and CDR2 FNYEAQ.

The chain employs TRBV28 and TRBJ1-5; tentative D call: TRBD1 (5 bases). CDR1 MDHEN and CDR2 SYDVKM come from the germline V gene. Trimming took off 6 bases at V and 0 bases at J, with 12 bases between the two ends. The CDR3 is 15 residues long. CDR3: CASSVDSNSNQPQHF. In DNA, the CDR3 is TGTGCCAGCAGCGTTGACAGTAATAGCAATCAGCCCCAGCATTTT.

This chain links TRBV5-6 with TRBJ2-1, with D maybe TRBD1 (5 bases). The CDR3 spans 14 residues. CDR1 is SGHDT, CDR2 YYEEEE, per germline. V dropped 3 bases and J dropped 4 bases, with 11 bases sitting between them. CDR3 nucleotide sequence: TGTGCCAGCAGCTGGGGCAGACGATACAATGAGCAGTTCTTC. The encoded protein is CASSWGRRYNEQFF.

This clone was counted a single time. The genes are TRBV10-3 and TRBJ2-3; D is perhaps TRBD2 (5 bases). The CDR3 runs 15 residues. Germline assignment: CDR1 ENHRY and CDR2 SYGVKD. V lost 4 bases and J 4 bases, leaving 15 bases between the germline ends. The CDR3 loop reads CAISGAWETADTQYF. CDR3 in DNA: TGTGCCATCAGTGGGGCGTGGGAGACCGCAGATACGCAGTATTTT.

CDR3 loop: CASEEGEEQYF. The CDR3 DNA reads as TGTGCCAGCGAGGAAGGGGAAGAGCAGTACTTC. The chain carries TRBV6-1 and TRBJ2-7; D possibly corresponds to TRBD1 (5 bases). The V end was cut by 8 bases, the J end by 7 bases, with 12 bases between. The V gene's germline CDR1 is MNHNS and CDR2 SASEGT. The CDR3 spans 11 residues.

This rearrangement joins TRBV6-5 to TRBJ1-3; maybe TRBD1 (6 bases). Germline V gene lookup returns CDR1 MNHEY and CDR2 SVGAGI. Trimming removed 6 bases at V and 8 bases at J, with 17 bases between. The CDR3 has 14 amino acids. Written as DNA, the CDR3 is TGTGCCAGCAGCCCGACAGGTCCCCGGGACACCATATATTTT. Protein: CASSPTGPRDTIYF.

This sequence joins TRBV2 and TRBJ2-1, with 8 bases matching TRBD2. Germline trimming cut 3 bases from V and 5 bases from J; bases unmatched to any gene: 6. The CDR3 length is 15 residues. Germline-derived CDR1 and CDR2 are SNHLY and FYNNEI. The chain's CDR3 is CASSDGGGKNNEQFF. DNA for the CDR3: TGTGCCAGCAGTGACGGGGGGGGCAAGAACAATGAGCAGTTCTTC.

The chain recombines TRBV6-5 with TRBJ2-6; TRBD1 matches 7 bases. The CDR3 length is 14 residues. Germline CDR1 reads MNHEY; CDR2 reads SVGAGI. V lost 8 bases, J lost 4 bases, and 5 bases stayed unmatched. CDR3 in amino acids: CASLQGSGANVLTF. In nucleotides, the CDR3 is TGTGCCAGCTTACAGGGGTCGGGGGCCAACGTCCTGACTTTC.

A single count supports this clone. The chain uses TRBV30 and TRBJ1-2, with D tentatively TRBD1 (6 bases). Trimming left V 2 bases short and J 8 bases short, with 21 bases between. Per germline, CDR1 GTSNPN and CDR2 SVGIG (reference sequence). The CDR3 totals 15 residues. Written as DNA, the CDR3 is TGTGCCTGGAGTAAGACTTCGACAGGACCTAACGGCTACACCTTC. Translating it yields CAWSKTSTGPNGYTF.

V gene TRBV4-2 combines with J gene TRBJ2-1; TRBD2 matches 12 bases. This CDR3 is 15 amino acids long. J gave up 7 bases and V 1 base, and 2 bases lay outside the gene matches. Per the germline V gene, CDR1 is LGHNA and CDR2 is YNFKEQ. The CDR3 sequence: CASSQGLAGGNEQFF. CDR3 sequence (DNA): TGTGCCAGCAGCCAAGGGCTAGCGGGAGGGAATGAGCAGTTCTTC.